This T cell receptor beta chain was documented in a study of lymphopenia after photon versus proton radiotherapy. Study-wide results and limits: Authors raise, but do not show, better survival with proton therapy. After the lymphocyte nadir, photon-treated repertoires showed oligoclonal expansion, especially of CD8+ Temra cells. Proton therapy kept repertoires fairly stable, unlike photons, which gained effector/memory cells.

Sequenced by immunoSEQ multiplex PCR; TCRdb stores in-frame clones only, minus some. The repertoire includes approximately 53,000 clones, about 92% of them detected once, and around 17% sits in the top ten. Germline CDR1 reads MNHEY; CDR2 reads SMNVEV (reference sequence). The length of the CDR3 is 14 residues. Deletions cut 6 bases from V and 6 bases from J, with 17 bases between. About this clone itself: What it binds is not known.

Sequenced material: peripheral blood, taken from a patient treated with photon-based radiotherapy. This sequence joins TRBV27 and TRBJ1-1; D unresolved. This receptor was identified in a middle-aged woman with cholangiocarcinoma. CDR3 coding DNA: TGTGCCAGCAGCCCATTAGGCAGTGGGTCTGAAGCTTTCTTT. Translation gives CASSPLGSGSEAFF.